The 14 T cell receptor beta chains presented below share a single source sample, sequenced in a study of shared clonotypes between healthy human individuals. Sequenced by immunoSEQ multiplex PCR; TCRdb stores in-frame clones only, minus some. The sample records some 2,400,000 clones, approximately 94% being singletons. Input material: naive CD4+ T cells sorted from blood. Subset of the sample: CD45RA+ positively selected. Receptors originate from a man between 18 and 35 years old in good health.

Comment on this clone: The same CDR3 is also encoded by other DNA sequences in this sample. This chain links TRBV11-2 with TRBJ2-7, with TRBD1 as a possible D gene (5 bases). Germline values: CDR1 SGHAT, CDR2 FQNNGV. CDR3 size: 13 residues. The V end lost 3 bases, the J end lost 1 base, and 7 bases lay between the germline ends. The CDR3 DNA sequence: TGTGCCAGCAGCTTGGCAGGGTCCTACGAGCAGTACTTC. Amino acids: CASSLAGSYEQYF.

The chain joins TRBV10-3 to TRBJ2-3; no clear D gene. The CDR3 contains 13 residues. V was shortened by 6 bases and J by 2 bases, with 9 bases between the two germline ends. CDR1 and CDR2 (germline): ENHRY, SYGVKD. Written as DNA, the CDR3 is TGTGCCATCAGGGCAGACAACACAGATACGCAGTATTTT. It specifies CAIRADNTDTQYF.

As regards this clone: Other DNA sequences in the same sample also yield this CDR3. The chain joins TRBV18 to TRBJ1-2; 9 bases map to TRBD1. V was pared by 3 bases and J by 8 bases, with 7 bases of the junction left unmatched. Per the germline V gene, CDR1 is KGHSH and CDR2 is LQKENI. The CDR3 runs to 14 residues. In DNA form, the CDR3 reads TGTGCCAGCTCACCGACGGGACAGGGTAACGGCTACACCTTC. Translated, it gives CASSPTGQGNGYTF.

The rearrangement joins TRBV10-3 to TRBJ1-2, with D tentatively TRBD1 (5 bases). Germline CDR1 and CDR2: ENHRY and SYGVKD. V was pared by 2 bases and J by 5 bases, with 21 bases between. The CDR3 contains 17 residues. As DNA, the CDR3 is TGTGCCATCAGTGAGCTCTTGAGCGGGGCAACCTTGTATGGCTACACCTTC. Residues: CAISELLSGATLYGYTF.

This clone was seen a single time. The rearrangement links TRBV6-6 to TRBJ1-4; the match to TRBD1 covers 11 bases. Germline CDR1 is MNHNY and CDR2 is SVGAGI (reference sequence). There are 14 residues in the CDR3. V lost 6 bases, J lost 6 bases, and 3 bases stayed unmatched. The CDR3 spells CASSWTGGDEKLFF. CDR3 nucleotide sequence: TGTGCCAGCAGCTGGACAGGGGGCGATGAAAAACTGTTTTTT.

J is TRBJ2-1 and V is TRBV28, with D perhaps matching TRBD2 (6 bases). The CDR3 has 14 amino acids. The V end was cut by 2 bases, the J end by 9 bases, with 14 bases between. Germline CDR1 is MDHEN and CDR2 is SYDVKM. CDR3 nucleotides: TGTGCCAGCAGTTTAACCCAGGGACTGTTTGAGCAGTTCTTC. Translated: CASSLTQGLFEQFF.

This clone was detected only once. Different DNA sequences within this sample yield the same CDR3. The chain has TRBV5-1 and TRBJ1-1; no firm D call. Germline CDR1 is SGHRS and CDR2 is YFSETQ. The CDR3 loop spans 14 amino acids. Deletions cut 0 bases from V and 1 base from J, with 7 bases between. CDR3 DNA: TGCGCCAGCAGCTTGGCGGGCGAGAACACTGAAGCTTTCTTT. This encodes CASSLAGENTEAFF.

The chain links TRBV4-1 to TRBJ2-7; D unclear. Germline V gene lookup returns CDR1 MGHRA and CDR2 YSYEKL. This CDR3 is 14 amino acids long. Trimming removed 5 bases from V and 6 bases from J, with 17 bases in between. The CDR3, as DNA: TGCGCCAGCAGCTCAATACGGAACCATGGCGAGCAGTACTTC. Translating gives CASSSIRNHGEQYF.

This chain links TRBV28 with TRBJ2-7, with 9 nucleotides matching TRBD1. The CDR3 loop spans 15 amino acids. J was trimmed by 3 bases and V by 1 base; bases with no gene match: 4. Germline CDR1 and CDR2: MDHEN and SYDVKM. CDR3 protein: CASSLSSGQGYEQYF. The CDR3 DNA reads as TGTGCCAGCAGTTTATCGTCGGGACAGGGCTACGAGCAGTACTTC.

The rearrangement links TRBV28 to TRBJ1-1; 9 positions agree with TRBD1. The CDR3 totals 16 residues. Germline CDR1 reads MDHEN; CDR2 reads SYDVKM. V shed 5 bases, J shed 2 bases, and the junction held 9 bases outside the gene matches. The CDR3 loop reads CASSGGRGQGNTEAFF. The CDR3 region has the DNA TGTGCCAGCAGTGGGGGCAGGGGACAGGGCAACACTGAAGCTTTCTTT. The full variable domain, in which reference TRBV28 and TRBJ1-1 provide the parts outside the CDR3, is DVKVTQSSRYLVKRTGEKVFLECVQDMDHENMFWYRQDPGLGLRLIYFSYDVKMKEKGDIPEGYSVSREKKERFSLILESASTNQTSMYLCASSGGRGQGNTEAFFGQGTRLTVV.

This chain links TRBV30 with TRBJ2-5; D gene ambiguous. The CDR3 totals 13 residues. From germline, CDR1 is GTSNPN and CDR2 SVGIG (reference sequence). Trimming took off 1 base at V and 9 bases at J, with 15 bases between the two ends. CDR3 protein: CAWSGSRGYPQYF. CDR3 coding DNA: TGTGCCTGGAGTGGGTCGAGAGGCTATCCCCAGTACTTC.

J is TRBJ2-1 and V is TRBV5-6, with D hard to call. There are 11 residues in the CDR3. V shed 4 bases and J shed 15 bases, with 14 bases lying between them. Germline V CDR1 and CDR2: SGHDT, YYEEEE. In DNA form, the CDR3 reads TGTGCCAGCAGCCTGTCCGACCGAGCGTTCTTC. Its protein is CASSLSDRAFF.

CDR3 DNA sequence: TGTGCCAGCTCACCTCTCGAGTCACTTGGCAATGAGCAGTTCTTC. Translated, it gives CASSPLESLGNEQFF. The chain combines TRBV18 with TRBJ2-1; D uncertain. The CDR3 totals 15 residues. V lost 3 bases, J lost 6 bases, and 15 bases lay in between. Looked up from germline, CDR1 is KGHSH and CDR2 is LQKENI.

The V and J genes are TRBV30 and TRBJ2-1, with D perhaps TRBD2 (5 bases). The CDR3 has 13 residues. The V gene's germline CDR1 is GTSNPN and CDR2 SVGIG (reference sequence). V was trimmed by 8 bases and J by 5 bases, leaving 16 bases between them. The CDR3 nucleotides read TGTGCCCTCCGCCCCGGGAATAACAATGAGCAGTTCTTC. Translation gives CALRPGNNNEQFF.